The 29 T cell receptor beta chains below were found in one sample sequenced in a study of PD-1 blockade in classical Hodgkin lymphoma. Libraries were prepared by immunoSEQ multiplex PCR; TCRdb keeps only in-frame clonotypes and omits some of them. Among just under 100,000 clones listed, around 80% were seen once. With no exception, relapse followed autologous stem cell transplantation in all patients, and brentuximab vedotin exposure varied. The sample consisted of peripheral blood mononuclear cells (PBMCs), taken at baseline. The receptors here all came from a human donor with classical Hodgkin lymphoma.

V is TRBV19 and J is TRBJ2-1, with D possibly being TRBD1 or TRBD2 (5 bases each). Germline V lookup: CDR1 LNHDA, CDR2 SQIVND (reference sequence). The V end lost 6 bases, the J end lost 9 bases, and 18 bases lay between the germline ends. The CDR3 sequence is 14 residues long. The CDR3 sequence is CASRTVGTGFEQFF. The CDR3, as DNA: TGTGCCAGTAGGACGGTGGGGACCGGGTTTGAGCAGTTCTTC.

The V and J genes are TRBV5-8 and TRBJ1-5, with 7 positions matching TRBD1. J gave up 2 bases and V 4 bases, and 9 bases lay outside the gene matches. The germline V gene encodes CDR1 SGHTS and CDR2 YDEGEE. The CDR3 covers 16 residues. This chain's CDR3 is CASSHVRGLGNQPQHF. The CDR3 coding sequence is TGTGCCAGCAGCCATGTAAGGGGGCTAGGCAATCAGCCCCAGCATTTT.

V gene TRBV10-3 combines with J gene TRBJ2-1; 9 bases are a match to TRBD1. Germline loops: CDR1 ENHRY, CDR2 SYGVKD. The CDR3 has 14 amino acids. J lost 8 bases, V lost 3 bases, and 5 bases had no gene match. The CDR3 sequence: CAISEGDRVDEQFF. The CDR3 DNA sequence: TGTGCCATCAGTGAAGGGGACAGGGTGGATGAGCAGTTCTTC.

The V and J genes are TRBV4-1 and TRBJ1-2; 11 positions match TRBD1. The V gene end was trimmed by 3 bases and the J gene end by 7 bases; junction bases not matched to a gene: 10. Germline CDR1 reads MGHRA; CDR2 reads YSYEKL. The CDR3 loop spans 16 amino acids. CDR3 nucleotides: TGCGCCAGCAGCCAGGTTTATGGACAGGGGGCTGGTGGCTACACCTTC. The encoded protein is CASSQVYGQGAGGYTF.

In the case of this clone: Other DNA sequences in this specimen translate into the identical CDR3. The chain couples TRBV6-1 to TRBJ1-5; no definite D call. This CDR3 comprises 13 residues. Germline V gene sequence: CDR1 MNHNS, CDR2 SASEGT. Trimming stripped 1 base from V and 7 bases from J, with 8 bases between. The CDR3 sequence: CASSEGLGQPQHF. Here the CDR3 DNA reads TGTGCCAGCAGTGAAGGGTTAGGGCAGCCCCAGCATTTT.

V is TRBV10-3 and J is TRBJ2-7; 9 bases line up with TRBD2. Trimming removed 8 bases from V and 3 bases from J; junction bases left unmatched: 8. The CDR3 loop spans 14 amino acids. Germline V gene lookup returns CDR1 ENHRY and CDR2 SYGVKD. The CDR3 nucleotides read TGTGCCATCGGCCGGGCTAGCGGGAACTACGAGCAGTACTTC. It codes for CAIGRASGNYEQYF.

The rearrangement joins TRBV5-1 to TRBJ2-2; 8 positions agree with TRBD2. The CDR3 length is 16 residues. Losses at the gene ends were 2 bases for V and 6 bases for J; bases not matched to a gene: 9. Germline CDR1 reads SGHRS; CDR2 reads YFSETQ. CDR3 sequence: CASSFRAGGGSGELFF. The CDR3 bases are TGCGCCAGCAGCTTCAGGGCGGGAGGAGGCTCCGGGGAGCTGTTTTTT.

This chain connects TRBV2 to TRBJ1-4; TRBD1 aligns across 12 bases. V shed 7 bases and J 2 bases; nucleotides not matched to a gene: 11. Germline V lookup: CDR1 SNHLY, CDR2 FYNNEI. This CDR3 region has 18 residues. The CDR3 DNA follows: TGTGCCAGCAAGCTTTCCTGGGACAGGGGGCCCACTAATGAAAAACTGTTTTTT. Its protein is CASKLSWDRGPTNEKLFF.

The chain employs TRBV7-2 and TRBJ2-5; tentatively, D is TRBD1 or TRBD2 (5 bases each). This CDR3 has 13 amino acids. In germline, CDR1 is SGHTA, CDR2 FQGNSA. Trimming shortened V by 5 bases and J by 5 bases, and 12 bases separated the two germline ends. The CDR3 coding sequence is TGTGCCAGCAGCCGTCAGGGCGGGGAGACCCAGTACTTC. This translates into CASSRQGGETQYF.

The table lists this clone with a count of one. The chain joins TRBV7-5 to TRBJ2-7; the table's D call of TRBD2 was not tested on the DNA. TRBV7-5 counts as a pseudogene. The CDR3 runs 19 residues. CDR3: CVRSHYPGTSGLCDYEQYF. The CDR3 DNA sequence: TGTGTCAGAAGCCATTATCCCGGGACTAGCGGGTTGTGCGACTACGAGCAGTACTTC.

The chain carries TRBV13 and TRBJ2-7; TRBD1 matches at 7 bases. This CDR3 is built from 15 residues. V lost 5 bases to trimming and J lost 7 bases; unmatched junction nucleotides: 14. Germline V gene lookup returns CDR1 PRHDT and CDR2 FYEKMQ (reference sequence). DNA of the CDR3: TGTGCCAGCAGCCCAGCGGTAGGGGGCCGTCGGGAGCAGTACTTC. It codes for CASSPAVGGRREQYF.

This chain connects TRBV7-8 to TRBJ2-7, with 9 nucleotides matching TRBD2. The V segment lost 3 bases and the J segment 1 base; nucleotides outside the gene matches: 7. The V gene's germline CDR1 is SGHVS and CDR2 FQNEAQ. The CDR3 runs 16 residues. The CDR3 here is CASSFNLAGSSYEQYF. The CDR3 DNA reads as TGTGCCAGCAGCTTTAATCTAGCGGGATCTTCCTACGAGCAGTACTTC.

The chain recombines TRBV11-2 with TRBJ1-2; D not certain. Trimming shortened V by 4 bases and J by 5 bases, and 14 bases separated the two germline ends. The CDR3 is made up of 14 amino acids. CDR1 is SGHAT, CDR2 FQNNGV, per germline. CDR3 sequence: CASSSPGEWYGYTF. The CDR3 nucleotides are TGTGCCAGCAGCTCCCCCGGGGAGTGGTATGGCTACACCTTC.

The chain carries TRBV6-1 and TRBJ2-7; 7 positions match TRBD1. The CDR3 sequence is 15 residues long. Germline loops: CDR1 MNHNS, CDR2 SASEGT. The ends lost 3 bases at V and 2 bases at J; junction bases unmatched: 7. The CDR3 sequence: CASSDSGTVAYEQYF. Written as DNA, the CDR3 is TGTGCCAGCAGTGATTCCGGGACAGTGGCCTACGAGCAGTACTTC.

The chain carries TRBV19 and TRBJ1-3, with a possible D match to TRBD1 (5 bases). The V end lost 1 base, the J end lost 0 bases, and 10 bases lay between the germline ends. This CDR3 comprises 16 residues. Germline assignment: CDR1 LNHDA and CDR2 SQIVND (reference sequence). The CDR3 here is CASSIARRGSGNTIYF. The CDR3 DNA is TGTGCCAGTAGTATAGCCCGGAGGGGCTCTGGAAACACCATATATTTT.

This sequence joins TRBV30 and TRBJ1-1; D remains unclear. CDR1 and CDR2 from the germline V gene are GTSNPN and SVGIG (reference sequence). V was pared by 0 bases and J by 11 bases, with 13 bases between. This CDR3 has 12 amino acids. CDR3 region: CAWSVAGAGAFF. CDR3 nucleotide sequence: TGTGCCTGGAGTGTAGCTGGTGCTGGGGCTTTCTTT. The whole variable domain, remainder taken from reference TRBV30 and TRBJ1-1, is SQTIHQWPATLVQPVGSPLSLECTVEGTSNPNLYWYRQAAGRGLQLLFYSVGIGQISSEVPQNLSASRPQDRQFILSSKKLLLSDSGFYLCAWSVAGAGAFFGQGTRLTVV.

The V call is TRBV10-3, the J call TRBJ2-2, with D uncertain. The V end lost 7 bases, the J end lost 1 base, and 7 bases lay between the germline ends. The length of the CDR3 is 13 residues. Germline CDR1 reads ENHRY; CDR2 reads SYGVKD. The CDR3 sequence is CAIKPGNTGELFF. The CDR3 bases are TGTGCCATCAAACCAGGGAACACCGGGGAGCTGTTTTTT.

The DNA for the CDR3 is TGCAGCGCCAGCTTAGCCGGTTCGGGGAGGGCCCAGCATTTT. It translates to CSASLAGSGRAQHF. The rearrangement links TRBV29-1 to TRBJ1-5; D not certain. This CDR3 contains 14 residues. The germline V gene has CDR1 SQVTM and CDR2 ANQGSEA. V was clipped by 7 bases and J by 11 bases, with 24 bases between them.

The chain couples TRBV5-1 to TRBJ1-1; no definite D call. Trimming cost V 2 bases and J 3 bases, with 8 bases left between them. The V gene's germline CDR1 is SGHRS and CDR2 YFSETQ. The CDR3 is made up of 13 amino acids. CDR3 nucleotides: TGCGCCAGCAGCTTCCCCCCCTACACTGAAGCTTTCTTT. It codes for CASSFPPYTEAFF.

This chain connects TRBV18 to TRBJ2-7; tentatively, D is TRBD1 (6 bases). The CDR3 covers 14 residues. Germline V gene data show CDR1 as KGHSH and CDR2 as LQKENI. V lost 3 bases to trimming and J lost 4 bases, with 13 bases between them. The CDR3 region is CASSPQGQLYEQYF. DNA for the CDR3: TGTGCCAGCTCACCCCAGGGGCAGCTATACGAGCAGTACTTC.

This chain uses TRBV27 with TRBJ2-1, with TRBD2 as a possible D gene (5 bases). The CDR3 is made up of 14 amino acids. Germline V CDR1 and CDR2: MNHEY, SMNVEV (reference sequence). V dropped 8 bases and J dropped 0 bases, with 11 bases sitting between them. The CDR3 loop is CASSGYPSYNEQFF. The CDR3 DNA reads TGTGCCAGCTCGGGGTACCCCTCCTACAATGAGCAGTTCTTC.

CDR3 nucleotides: TGTGCCAGCAGCTTAGGAATAGCGGGAGACCGAATGGGTGAGCAGTTCTTC. Protein product: CASSLGIAGDRMGEQFF. This chain connects TRBV13 to TRBJ2-1; 9 bases are a match to TRBD2. Germline V gene sequence: CDR1 PRHDT, CDR2 FYEKMQ (reference sequence). This CDR3 region has 17 residues. Trimming cost V 0 bases and J 9 bases; bases outside gene matches: 12.

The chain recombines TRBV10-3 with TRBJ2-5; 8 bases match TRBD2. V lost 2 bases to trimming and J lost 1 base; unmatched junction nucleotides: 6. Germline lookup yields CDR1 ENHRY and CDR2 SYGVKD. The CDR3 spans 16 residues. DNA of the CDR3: TGTGCCATCAGTGAGAGGGCTAGCGGGCTCCAAGAGACCCAGTACTTC. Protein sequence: CAISERASGLQETQYF.

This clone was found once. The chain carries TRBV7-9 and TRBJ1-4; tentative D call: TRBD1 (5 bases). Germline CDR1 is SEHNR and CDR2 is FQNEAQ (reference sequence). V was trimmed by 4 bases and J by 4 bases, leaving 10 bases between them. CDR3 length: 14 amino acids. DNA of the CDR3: TGTGCCAGCAGCTCTTGGGGGGGTAATGAAAAACTGTTTTTT. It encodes CASSSWGGNEKLFF.

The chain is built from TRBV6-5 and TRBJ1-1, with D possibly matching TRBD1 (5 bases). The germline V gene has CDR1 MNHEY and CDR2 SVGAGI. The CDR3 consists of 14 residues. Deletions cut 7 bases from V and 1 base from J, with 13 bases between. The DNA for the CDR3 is TGTGCCAGCAACACGGACGGGGGGAACACTGAAGCTTTCTTT. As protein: CASNTDGGNTEAFF.

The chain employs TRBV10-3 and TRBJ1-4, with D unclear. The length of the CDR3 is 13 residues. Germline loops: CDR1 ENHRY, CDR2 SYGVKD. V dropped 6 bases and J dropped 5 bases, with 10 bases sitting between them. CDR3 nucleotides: TGTGCCATCAGGGGCGGCGACAATGAAAAACTGTTTTTT. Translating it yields CAIRGGDNEKLFF.

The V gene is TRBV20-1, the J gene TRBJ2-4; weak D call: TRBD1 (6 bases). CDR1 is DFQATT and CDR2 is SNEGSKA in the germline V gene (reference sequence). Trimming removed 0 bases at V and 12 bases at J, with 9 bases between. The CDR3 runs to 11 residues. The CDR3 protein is CSARDVGAQYF. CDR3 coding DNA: TGCAGTGCTAGAGATGTGGGGGCTCAGTACTTC.

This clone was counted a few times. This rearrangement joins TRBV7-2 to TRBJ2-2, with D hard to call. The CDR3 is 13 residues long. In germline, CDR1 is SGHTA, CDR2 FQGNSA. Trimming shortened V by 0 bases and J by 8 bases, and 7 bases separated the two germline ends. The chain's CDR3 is CASSLASRGELFF. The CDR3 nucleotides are TGTGCCAGCAGCTTAGCGAGTCGGGGGGAGCTGTTTTTT.

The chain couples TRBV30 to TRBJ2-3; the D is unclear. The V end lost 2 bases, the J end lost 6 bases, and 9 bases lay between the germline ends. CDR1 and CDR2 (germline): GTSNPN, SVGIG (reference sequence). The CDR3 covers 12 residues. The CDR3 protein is CAWSRHRDTQYF. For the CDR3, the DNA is TGTGCCTGGAGTCGGCATAGGGATACGCAGTATTTT.